The T cell receptor (beta chain) described here comes from a study of blood T cell repertoires in COVID-19 (dated by TCRdb to the early 2020s). For the study in its entirety: Collaborator samples came from the United States, Italy and Spain and covered acute and convalescent phases of COVID-19. The prospective study material was composed of cDNA or gDNA derived from T cells, B-cell-depleted T cells, or PBMCs. The dataset comprised deeply sampled blood TCRbeta repertoires from subjects exposed to, actively infected with, or recovered from COVID-19. The repertoires were released in a freely available public database meant as a resource for research on the immune response to SARS-CoV-2. Samples were obtained from the ongoing ImmuneRACE study (first 160 participants) and from 1,254 subjects provided by 6 global collaborators. Sample metadata almost always included a de-identified subject ID, COVID-19 status, age in years and sex. HLA class I and class II types, where available, came from metadata supplied by the sample provider rather than from assay-based typing. On the study overall, not on this receptor specifically: Clinical and demographic metadata were provided uncurated, with the amount varying by source and participant.

Each collaborating institution followed its own protocols to collect whole blood in K2EDTA tubes. Collaborator samples were shipped for TCRbeta analysis as frozen whole blood, isolated PBMCs, or DNA extracted from either sample type. To note about this clone: The target of this receptor is not known. Within one base of it there is no much larger clone, and no base qualities were kept.

CDR1 and CDR2 are read off the germline V gene (reference sequence) as SGHNT and YYREEE. The CDR3 spans 16 residues, from the cysteine through the phenylalanine. This entry keeps only the CDR3 DNA: 48 bases, framed from base 1. Compared with germline, V lacks 0 bases and J lacks 2 bases; bases without a gene match: 7. TCRbeta CDR3 regions were amplified from genomic DNA by means of the immunoSEQ Assay, a bias-controlled multiplex PCR. As for how the authors treated the data: The number of nucleated cells in each sample was estimated by amplification of reference gene primers within the assay. To quantify the absolute abundance of each unique TCRbeta CDR3 rearrangement, sequence reads were collapsed and filtered. For each sample, productive Simpson clonality was calculated as the square root of Simpson's diversity index over productive rearrangements. Imported from immuneACCESS, the table was reduced by TCRdb to in-frame sequences with V and J called. These copies leave out some clones; in studies compared against another copy, an unresolved V gene accounts for under half, and the cause of the remainder is not known. That table furnishes V, J and clone size, whereas the DNA furnished D and trimming. The sample data list approximately 61,000 clones, and 70% to 85% of these were observed just once. About 5.5% of the sample lies in the top ten.

The sequence was collected from a woman between 65 and 79 years old with acute or convalescent COVID-19. Sequences were obtained from peripheral blood. The chain is assembled from TRBV5-4 and TRBJ2-5, and 7 junctional nucleotides match TRBD2. The CDR3 loop reads CASSLALGGNQETQYF. The DNA sequence is TGTGCCAGCAGCTTGGCCCTCGGGGGGAATCAAGAGACCCAGTACTTC. When the CDR3 is completed using the reference TRBV5-4 and TRBJ2-5 genes on either side, the full variable domain is ETGVTQSPTHLIKTRGQQVTLRCSSQSGHNTVSWYQQALGQGPQFIFQYYREEENGRGNFPPRFSGLQFPNYSSELNVNALELDDSALYLCASSLALGGNQETQYFGPGTRLLVL.